Following are 12 T cell receptor beta chains from one sample sequenced in a study of cytomegalovirus exposure and HLA in healthy donors. The study ran its PCR with 60 Vbeta and 13 Jbeta primers. Libraries were prepared by immunoSEQ multiplex PCR; TCRdb keeps only in-frame clonotypes and omits some of them. Reported are 140,000 to 150,000 clones; the ten largest clones contain about 0.96%. The sample consisted of PBMCs. Source of these receptors: a male donor in good health and CMV-seronegative.

The gene calls are TRBV5-5 and TRBJ2-5, with 8 bases that match TRBD2. CDR1 SGHKS and CDR2 YYEKEE come from the germline V gene (reference sequence). With V trimmed by 0 bases and J by 1 base, 5 bases remained unmatched. This CDR3 has 16 amino acids. CDR3 nucleotides: TGTGCCAGCAGCTTGGCCCTAGCGGGTGGCCAAGAGACCCAGTACTTC. It specifies CASSLALAGGQETQYF.

V and J are TRBV5-1 and TRBJ2-3, with D possibly being TRBD2 (5 bases). This CDR3 contains 16 residues. V was cut by 0 bases and J by 0 bases, with 11 bases left in between. Germline V gene sequence: CDR1 SGHRS, CDR2 YFSETQ. The CDR3 DNA sequence: TGCGCCAGCAGCTTGGCCGGGGTGTCTAGCACAGATACGCAGTATTTT. Its translation is CASSLAGVSSTDTQYF. Variable domain in full (rest from reference TRBV5-1 and TRBJ2-3): KAGVTQTPRYLIKTRGQQVTLSCSPISGHRSVSWYQQTPGQGLQFLFEYFSETQRNKGNFPGRFSGRQFSNSRSEMNVSTLELGDSALYLCASSLAGVSSTDTQYFGPGTRLTVL.

CDR3 bases: TGTGCCAGCAGCCAAGATCGCGGGCGGTCGGCCTATGGCTACACCTTC. This codes for CASSQDRGRSAYGYTF. This chain links TRBV14 with TRBJ1-2; D not resolved. Germline V gene data show CDR1 as SGHDN and CDR2 as FVKESK. The CDR3 sequence is 16 residues long. Trimming took 0 bases from V and 4 from J, leaving 15 bases between them.

The chain joins TRBV4-3 to TRBJ2-7, with D hard to call. Germline V lookup: CDR1 LGHNA, CDR2 YSLEER. The CDR3 covers 15 residues. Between the trimmed V and J ends, which lost 1 base and 1 base, there was a span of 11 bases. For the CDR3, the DNA is TGCGCCAGCAGCCAAGGGCGGTGGCAATCCTACGAGCAGTACTTC. As protein: CASSQGRWQSYEQYF.

The J gene is TRBJ2-7, the V gene TRBV7-3, with D possibly TRBD1 on 6 matching bases. This CDR3 spans 13 amino acids. V gave up 5 bases and J gave up 5 bases, with 13 bases separating them. Germline-derived CDR1 and CDR2 are SGHTA and FQGTGA. The CDR3 nucleotides are TGTGCCAGCAGCCCATCCTCAGGGGACGAGCAGTACTTC. As protein: CASSPSSGDEQYF.

The chain combines TRBV7-6 with TRBJ2-2; tentatively, D is TRBD2 (6 bases). The CDR3 is 15 amino acids. Trimming removed 5 bases at V and 1 base at J, with 11 bases between. Germline CDR1 is SGHVS and CDR2 is FNYEAQ. CDR3 in amino acids: CASSPSGVNTGELFF. CDR3 nucleotide sequence: TGTGCCAGCAGCCCGTCGGGAGTGAACACCGGGGAGCTGTTTTTT.

The V and J genes are TRBV6-5 and TRBJ1-2; D might be TRBD1 (6 bases). CDR3 length: 13 amino acids. The ends were cut back, 6 bases at V and 0 bases at J, with 8 bases in the middle. Germline CDR1 reads MNHEY; CDR2 reads SVGAGI. The CDR3 loop is CASSGTPNYGYTF. The CDR3 DNA sequence: TGTGCCAGCAGCGGGACACCTAACTATGGCTACACCTTC.

This chain uses TRBV19 with TRBJ2-7; the D is unclear. The CDR3 extends over 14 amino acids. Trimming stripped 4 bases from V and 3 bases from J, with 13 bases between. CDR1 LNHDA and CDR2 SQIVND come from the germline V gene (reference sequence). In nucleotides, the CDR3 is TGTGCCAGTAGTACACTATCCCTCCACTACGAGCAGTACTTC. Its translation: CASSTLSLHYEQYF.

The rearrangement uses TRBV11-3 and TRBJ2-7, with D unresolved. Germline CDR1 reads SGHNT; CDR2 reads YENEEA. Trimming shortened V by 1 base and J by 3 bases, and 7 bases separated the two germline ends. CDR3 length: 13 amino acids. The CDR3 loop reads CASSLALNYEQYF. The CDR3 DNA is TGTGCCAGCAGCTTAGCACTAAACTACGAGCAGTACTTC.

V gene TRBV2 combines with J gene TRBJ1-5, with TRBD1 as a possible D gene (6 bases). Trimming removed 7 bases from V and 0 bases from J, with 13 bases in between. CDR3 size: 15 residues. The V gene's germline CDR1 is SNHLY and CDR2 FYNNEI. In DNA form, the CDR3 reads TGTGCCAGCAAGCAGGGGCAGGGTAGCAATCAGCCCCAGCATTTT. Translating gives CASKQGQGSNQPQHF. The whole variable domain, filled in from reference TRBV2 and TRBJ1-5, reads EPEVTQTPSHQVTQMGQEVILRCVPISNHLYFYWYRQILGQKVEFLVSFYNNEISEKSEIFDDQFSVERPDGSNFTLKIRSTKLEDSAMYFCASKQGQGSNQPQHFGDGTRLSIL.

Comment on this clone: Compared with germline, one end of the junction differs, possibly owing to a read error. As DNA, the CDR3 is TGTGTCAGCAGCCAAGCGAGGAGTACCTACGAGCAGTACTTC. Residues: CVSSQARSTYEQYF. V usage is TRBV14 and J usage is TRBJ2-7; D not resolved. The CDR3 extends over 14 amino acids. Germline CDR1 and CDR2: SGHDN and FVKESK. Full variable domain (missing parts from reference TRBV14 and TRBJ2-7): EAGVTQFPSHSVIEKGQTVTLRCDPISGHDNLYWYRRVMGKEIKFLLHFVKESKQDESGMPNNRFLAERTGGTYSTLKVQPAELEDSGVYFCVSSQARSTYEQYFGPGTRLTVT.

V is TRBV6-6 and J is TRBJ2-1; 7 nucleotides line up with TRBD1. CDR1 is MNHNY, CDR2 SVGAGI, per germline (reference sequence). The CDR3 sequence is 14 residues long. Trimming at V came to 6 bases and at J to 9 bases, leaving 11 bases not matched to a gene. CDR3 in amino acids: CASRPPGQSREQFF. In DNA, the CDR3 is TGTGCCAGCAGGCCCCCGGGACAGTCCCGTGAGCAGTTCTTC.